This passage covers 24 T cell receptor beta chains from one sample sequenced in a study of blood T cell repertoires in COVID-19. TCRdb's copy holds only in-frame clones and misses some; the assay was immunoSEQ multiplex PCR. The profile shows about 200,000 clones, roughly 84% of them singletons. Specimen: peripheral blood. These receptors were taken from a woman of 80 years or more with acute or convalescent COVID-19.

This chain links TRBV18 with TRBJ1-2; unclear D gene. Germline V lookup: CDR1 KGHSH, CDR2 LQKENI. The CDR3 contains 16 residues. Deletions cut 2 bases from V and 3 bases from J, with 16 bases between. The CDR3 DNA is TGTGCCAGCTCACCAACCCCCCGAACAGCAGACTATGGCTACACCTTC. Protein product: CASSPTPRTADYGYTF.

This clone was detected once. The CDR3 bases are TGCGCCAGCAGCTACCGGGCCTCGGGGACCGGGGAGCTGTTTTTT. Amino acid sequence: CASSYRASGTGELFF. The rearrangement joins TRBV5-1 to TRBJ2-2; D may be TRBD2 (5 bases). This CDR3 comprises 15 residues. CDR1 is SGHRS and CDR2 is YFSETQ in the germline V gene. V lost 3 bases to trimming and J lost 5 bases, with 14 bases between them. The whole variable domain, filled in from reference TRBV5-1 and TRBJ2-2, reads KAGVTQTPRYLIKTRGQQVTLSCSPISGHRSVSWYQQTPGQGLQFLFEYFSETQRNKGNFPGRFSGRQFSNSRSEMNVSTLELGDSALYLCASSYRASGTGELFFGEGSRLTVL.

In DNA form, the CDR3 reads TGTGCCATCAGTGGGAGCTTCGGACAGGGTGATAATGAAGCTTTCTTT. Residues: CAISGSFGQGDNEAFF. The chain couples TRBV10-3 to TRBJ1-1; TRBD1 aligns across 8 bases. CDR3 length: 16 amino acids. The V gene's germline CDR1 is ENHRY and CDR2 SYGVKD. V shed 4 bases, J shed 7 bases, and the junction held 14 bases outside the gene matches.

The chain links TRBV5-4 to TRBJ2-1, with unresolved D. The CDR3 runs 13 residues. CDR1 SGHNT and CDR2 YYREEE come from the germline V gene (reference sequence). V was shortened by 4 bases and J by 5 bases, with 10 bases between the two germline ends. The CDR3 DNA sequence: TGTGCCAGCAGCCGGCGGCTTGACAATGAGCAGTTCTTC. Protein sequence: CASSRRLDNEQFF. Full variable domain (remainder filled in from reference TRBV5-4 and TRBJ2-1): ETGVTQSPTHLIKTRGQQVTLRCSSQSGHNTVSWYQQALGQGPQFIFQYYREEENGRGNFPPRFSGLQFPNYSSELNVNALELDDSALYLCASSRRLDNEQFFGPGTRLTVL.

The chain is built from TRBV7-9 and TRBJ2-7; D unclear. Trimming removed 5 bases at V and 3 bases at J, with 14 bases between. Germline CDR1 reads SEHNR; CDR2 reads FQNEAQ (reference sequence). This CDR3 comprises 14 residues. CDR3 nucleotide sequence: TGTGCCAGCAGCATGGCGCAGGTCATCTACGAGCAGTACTTC. It translates to CASSMAQVIYEQYF.

CDR3 in amino acids: CASSTGPGTEAFF. CDR3 sequence (DNA): TGTGCCAGCTCGACAGGCCCGGGCACTGAAGCTTTCTTT. V is TRBV6-5 and J is TRBJ1-1, with D possibly TRBD1 on 6 matching bases. The CDR3 covers 13 residues. V lost 8 bases and J 4 bases, leaving 14 bases between the germline ends. Per the germline V gene, CDR1 is MNHEY and CDR2 is SVGAGI.

V gene TRBV7-8 combines with J gene TRBJ2-4, with D maybe TRBD1 (6 bases). Germline CDR1 and CDR2: SGHVS and FQNEAQ. The V end was cut by 2 bases, the J end by 0 bases, with 14 bases between. The CDR3 is 17 amino acids. For the CDR3, the DNA is TGTGCCAGCAGCTTAACCCGCGCAGGGGAAGCCAAAAACATTCAGTACTTC. Translating gives CASSLTRAGEAKNIQYF.

V gene TRBV18 combines with J gene TRBJ1-6; 7 positions agree with TRBD1. Germline lookup yields CDR1 KGHSH and CDR2 LQKENI. The CDR3 has 15 residues. V lost 1 base to trimming and J lost 8 bases; unmatched junction nucleotides: 5. The chain's CDR3 is CASSPQGQTHSPLHF. The CDR3 DNA reads TGTGCCAGCTCACCACAGGGACAGACTCATTCACCCCTCCACTTT.

The chain is built from TRBV18 and TRBJ2-5; 8 bases fit TRBD2. Germline V CDR1 and CDR2: KGHSH, LQKENI. Trimming took 2 bases from V and 2 from J; bases not matched to a gene: 4. The CDR3 consists of 15 residues. CDR3 protein: CASSPSLAGQETQYF. The CDR3 DNA sequence: TGTGCCAGCTCACCATCCTTAGCGGGACAAGAGACCCAGTACTTC.

V and J are TRBV4-1 and TRBJ2-3; 10 nucleotides line up with TRBD2. The V segment lost 4 bases and the J segment 4 bases; nucleotides outside the gene matches: 2. In germline, CDR1 is MGHRA, CDR2 YSYEKL. The CDR3 loop spans 14 amino acids. The CDR3: CASSPSGRSDTQYF. Here the CDR3 DNA reads TGCGCCAGCAGCCCTAGCGGGAGATCAGATACGCAGTATTTT.

The CDR3 spells CASSQDRVHQPQHF. The CDR3 region has the DNA TGCGCCAGCAGCCAAGACAGGGTGCATCAGCCCCAGCATTTT. The rearrangement joins TRBV4-1 to TRBJ1-5, with D tentatively TRBD1 (5 bases). This CDR3 spans 14 amino acids. CDR1 and CDR2 from the germline V gene are MGHRA and YSYEKL. V was trimmed by 0 bases and J by 5 bases, leaving 8 bases between them.

The chain links TRBV29-1 to TRBJ2-7; D not resolved. The CDR3 covers 12 residues. V lost 0 bases and J 2 bases, leaving 5 bases between the germline ends. Germline V gene sequence: CDR1 SQVTM, CDR2 ANQGSEA. The DNA of the CDR3 is TGCAGCGTTGAAGACTCCCCCTACGAGCAGTACTTC. The encoded protein is CSVEDSPYEQYF.

The chain carries TRBV7-9 and TRBJ1-1, with TRBD1 identical over 10 bases. Per germline, CDR1 SEHNR and CDR2 FQNEAQ (reference sequence). J lost 8 bases, V lost 3 bases, and 6 bases had no gene match. This CDR3 contains 14 residues. CDR3 DNA: TGTGCCAGCAGCTTGGGACAGGGGTTTGTAGAAGCTTTCTTT. Its translation: CASSLGQGFVEAFF.

The chain joins TRBV6-5 to TRBJ2-1, with 8 bases matching TRBD1. Germline-derived CDR1 and CDR2 are MNHEY and SVGAGI. V dropped 7 bases and J dropped 2; count of bases not matched to a gene: 7. The CDR3 is 15 amino acids. Written as DNA, the CDR3 is TGTGCCAGCAAGGATAGGACAGGGACCTACAATGAGCAGTTCTTC. Translated: CASKDRTGTYNEQFF.

The genes are TRBV9 and TRBJ2-1, with D uncertain. The CDR3 contains 15 residues. The V gene lost 0 bases and the J gene lost 0 bases, with 7 bases spanning the gap. CDR1 is SGDLS and CDR2 is YYNGEE in the germline V gene. The DNA of the CDR3 is TGTGCCAGCAGCGTAGCGAGCGCCTCCTACAATGAGCAGTTCTTC. Translated, it gives CASSVASASYNEQFF.

The rearrangement uses TRBV18 and TRBJ2-7; D is unclear. There are 14 residues in the CDR3. Germline V CDR1 and CDR2: KGHSH, LQKENI. The ends were cut back, 3 bases at V and 2 bases at J, with 11 bases in the middle. CDR3 sequence reads: CASSPLSDAYEQYF. CDR3 nucleotides: TGTGCCAGCTCACCGCTCAGCGACGCCTACGAGCAGTACTTC.

In its sample, this clone was seen once. The V call is TRBV7-6, the J call TRBJ2-3, with D perhaps matching TRBD2 (5 bases). The CDR3 length is 15 residues. V was pared by 5 bases and J by 0 bases, with 12 bases between. The germline V gene encodes CDR1 SGHVS and CDR2 FNYEAQ. CDR3 residues: CASSQSLASTDTQYF. Here the CDR3 DNA reads TGTGCCAGCAGCCAGTCGCTAGCTAGCACAGATACGCAGTATTTT.

This chain joins TRBV7-8 and TRBJ1-1, with 9 bases identical to TRBD1. From germline, CDR1 is SGHVS and CDR2 FQNEAQ. Trimming at V came to 5 bases and at J to 10 bases, leaving 11 bases not matched to a gene. The CDR3 consists of 14 residues. The CDR3 is CASSPRGQGSPAFF. CDR3 nucleotide sequence: TGTGCCAGCAGCCCCCGGGGACAGGGATCTCCAGCTTTCTTT.

V gene TRBV7-8 combines with J gene TRBJ1-2; maybe TRBD1 (6 bases). In germline, CDR1 is SGHVS, CDR2 FQNEAQ. The V end lost 5 bases, the J end lost 4 bases, and 17 bases lay between the germline ends. This CDR3 contains 15 residues. DNA for the CDR3: TGTGCCAGCAGCCCGAACCTGGACAGCAGCTATGGCTACACCTTC. This encodes CASSPNLDSSYGYTF.

The chain links TRBV5-1 to TRBJ2-3; 13 bases align to TRBD2. The germline V gene has CDR1 SGHRS and CDR2 YFSETQ. The CDR3 covers 19 residues. The V segment lost 1 base and the J segment 2 bases; nucleotides outside the gene matches: 10. The CDR3 DNA reads as TGCGCCAGCAGCTTGCCTACACTAGCGGGAGGGTGGGCCACAGATACGCAGTATTTT. Protein product: CASSLPTLAGGWATDTQYF.

This clone was counted once. This sequence joins TRBV27 and TRBJ2-7, with D perhaps TRBD1 (5 bases). The germline V gene has CDR1 MNHEY and CDR2 SMNVEV (reference sequence). This CDR3 has 16 amino acids. The V gene lost 4 bases and the J gene lost 2 bases, with 18 bases spanning the gap. The CDR3 is CASSSDRLGRTYEQYF. The CDR3 region has the DNA TGTGCCAGCAGTTCCGACCGTTTGGGGCGAACCTACGAGCAGTACTTC.

The chain combines TRBV4-3 with TRBJ2-3; 10 bases align to TRBD2. CDR3 size: 20 residues. V shed 1 base, J shed 0 bases, and the junction held 13 bases outside the gene matches. Germline CDR1 LGHNA, CDR2 YSLEER. CDR3 loop: CASSQAPSGTSEWSTDTQYF. The CDR3 nucleotides are TGCGCCAGCAGCCAAGCTCCGTCCGGGACTAGCGAGTGGAGCACAGATACGCAGTATTTT.

V is TRBV19 and J is TRBJ1-5; TRBD1 agrees at 7 bases. J gave up 7 bases and V 1 base, and 7 bases lay outside the gene matches. Germline V gene data show CDR1 as LNHDA and CDR2 as SQIVND (reference sequence). The CDR3 is 15 amino acids. In nucleotides, the CDR3 is TGTGCCAGTAGTATAGGGGGAAGGGGGCGACAGCCCCAGCATTTT. It is translated as CASSIGGRGRQPQHF.

The J gene is TRBJ2-7, the V gene TRBV7-2, with a possible D match to TRBD1 (6 bases). Germline CDR1 reads SGHTA; CDR2 reads FQGNSA. The V and J ends lost 2 bases and 1 base respectively, with 12 bases between them. The CDR3 is made up of 15 amino acids. CDR3 DNA: TGTGCCAGCAGCTTACCCCAGGGGCGGTCCTACGAGCAGTACTTC. Translation: CASSLPQGRSYEQYF.